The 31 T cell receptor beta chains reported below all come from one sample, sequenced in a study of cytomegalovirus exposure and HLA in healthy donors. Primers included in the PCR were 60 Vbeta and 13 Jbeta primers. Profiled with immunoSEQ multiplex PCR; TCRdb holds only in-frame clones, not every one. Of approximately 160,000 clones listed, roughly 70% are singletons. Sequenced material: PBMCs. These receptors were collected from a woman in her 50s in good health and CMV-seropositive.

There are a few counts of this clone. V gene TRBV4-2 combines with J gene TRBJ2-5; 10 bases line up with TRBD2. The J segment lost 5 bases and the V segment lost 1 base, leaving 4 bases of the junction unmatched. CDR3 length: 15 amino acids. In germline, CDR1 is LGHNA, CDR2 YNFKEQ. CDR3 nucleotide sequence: TGTGCCAGCAGCCAAGCAGCGGGGGGGCTGGAGACCCAGTACTTC. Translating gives CASSQAAGGLETQYF.

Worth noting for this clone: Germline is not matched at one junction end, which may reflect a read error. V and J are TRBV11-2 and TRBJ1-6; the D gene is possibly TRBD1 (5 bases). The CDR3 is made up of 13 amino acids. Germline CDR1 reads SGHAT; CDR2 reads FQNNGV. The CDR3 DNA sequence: TGTGCCAGCAGCCGCCTAGGGGATTCACCCCCCCACTTT. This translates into CASSRLGDSPPHF.

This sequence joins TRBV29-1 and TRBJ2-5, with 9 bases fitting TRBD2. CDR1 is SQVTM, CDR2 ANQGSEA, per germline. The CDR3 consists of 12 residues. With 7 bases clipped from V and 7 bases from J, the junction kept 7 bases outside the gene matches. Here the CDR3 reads CSGGGAVGTQYF. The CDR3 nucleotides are TGCAGCGGCGGGGGGGCGGTCGGGACCCAGTACTTC.

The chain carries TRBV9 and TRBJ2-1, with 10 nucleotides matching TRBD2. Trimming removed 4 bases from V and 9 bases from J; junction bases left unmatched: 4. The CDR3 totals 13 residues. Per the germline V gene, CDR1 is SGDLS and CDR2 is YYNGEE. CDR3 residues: CASSPPSGGEQFF. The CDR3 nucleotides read TGTGCCAGCAGCCCCCCTAGCGGGGGTGAGCAGTTCTTC.

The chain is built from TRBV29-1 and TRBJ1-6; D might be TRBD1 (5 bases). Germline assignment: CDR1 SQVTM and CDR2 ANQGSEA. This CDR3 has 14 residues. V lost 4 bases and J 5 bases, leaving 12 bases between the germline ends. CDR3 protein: CSVALGGDNSPLHF. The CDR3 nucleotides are TGCAGCGTTGCCTTGGGGGGGGATAATTCACCCCTCCACTTT.

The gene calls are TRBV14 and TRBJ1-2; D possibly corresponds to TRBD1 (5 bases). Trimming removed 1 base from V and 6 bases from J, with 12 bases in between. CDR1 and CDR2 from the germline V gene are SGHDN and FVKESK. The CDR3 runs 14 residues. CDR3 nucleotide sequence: TGTGCCAGCAGCCAAGGGTTACGGGGGGATGGCTACACCTTC. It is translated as CASSQGLRGDGYTF.

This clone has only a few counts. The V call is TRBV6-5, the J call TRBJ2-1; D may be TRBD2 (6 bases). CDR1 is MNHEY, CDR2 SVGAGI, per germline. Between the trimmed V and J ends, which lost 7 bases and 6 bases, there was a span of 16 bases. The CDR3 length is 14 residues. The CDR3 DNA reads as TGTGCCAGCACCCAAGCGGGCCCTAGCAATGAGCAGTTCTTC. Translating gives CASTQAGPSNEQFF.

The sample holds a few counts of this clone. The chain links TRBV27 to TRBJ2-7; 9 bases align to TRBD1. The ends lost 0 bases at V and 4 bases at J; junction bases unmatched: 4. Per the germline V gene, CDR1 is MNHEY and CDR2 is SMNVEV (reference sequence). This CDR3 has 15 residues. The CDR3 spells CASSLSGTGIYEQYF. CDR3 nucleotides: TGTGCCAGCAGTTTATCGGGGACAGGGATATACGAGCAGTACTTC.

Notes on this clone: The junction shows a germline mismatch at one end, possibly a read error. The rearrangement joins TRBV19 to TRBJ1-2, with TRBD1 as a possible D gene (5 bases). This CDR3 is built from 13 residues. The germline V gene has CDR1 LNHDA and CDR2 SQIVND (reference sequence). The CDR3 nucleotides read TGTGCCAATAGTAAACGCCAGGGCTATGGCTACACCTTC. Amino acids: CANSKRQGYGYTF.

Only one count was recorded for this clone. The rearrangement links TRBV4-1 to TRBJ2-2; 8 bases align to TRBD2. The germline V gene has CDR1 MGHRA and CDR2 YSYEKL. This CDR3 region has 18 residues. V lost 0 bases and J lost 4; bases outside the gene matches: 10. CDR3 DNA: TGCGCCAGCAGCCAAGAAGGTCGGGGGGGGCCGATCACCGGGGAGCTGTTTTTT. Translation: CASSQEGRGGPITGELFF.

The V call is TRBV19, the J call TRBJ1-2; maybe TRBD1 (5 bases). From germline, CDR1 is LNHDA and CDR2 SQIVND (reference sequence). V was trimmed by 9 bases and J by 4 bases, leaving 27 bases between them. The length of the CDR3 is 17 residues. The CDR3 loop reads CASRPDVQGHRLYGYTF. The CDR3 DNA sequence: TGTGCCAGCAGACCCGACGTCCAGGGTCACCGCCTCTATGGCTACACCTTC.

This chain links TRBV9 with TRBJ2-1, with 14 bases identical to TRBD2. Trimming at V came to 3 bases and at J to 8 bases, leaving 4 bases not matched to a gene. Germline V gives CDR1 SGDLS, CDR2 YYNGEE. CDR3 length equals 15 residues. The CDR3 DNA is TGTGCCAGCAGCGAGACTAGCGGGGGGGCCCATGAGCAGTTCTTC. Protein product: CASSETSGGAHEQFF.

CDR3: CSVEGTSDNEQFF. CDR3 bases: TGCAGCGTTGAAGGGACTAGTGACAATGAGCAGTTCTTC. The chain is built from TRBV29-1 and TRBJ2-1, with TRBD2 identical over 7 bases. V lost 1 base to trimming and J lost 5 bases; unmatched junction nucleotides: 2. The CDR3 totals 13 residues. CDR1 SQVTM and CDR2 ANQGSEA come from the germline V gene.

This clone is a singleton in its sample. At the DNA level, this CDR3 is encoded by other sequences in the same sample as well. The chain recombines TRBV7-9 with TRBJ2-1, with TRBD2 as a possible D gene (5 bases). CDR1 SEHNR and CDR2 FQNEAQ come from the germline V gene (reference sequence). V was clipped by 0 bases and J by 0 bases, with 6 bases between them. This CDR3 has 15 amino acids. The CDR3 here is CASSLAGSSYNEQFF. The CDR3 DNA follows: TGTGCCAGCAGCTTAGCGGGGAGCTCCTACAATGAGCAGTTCTTC.

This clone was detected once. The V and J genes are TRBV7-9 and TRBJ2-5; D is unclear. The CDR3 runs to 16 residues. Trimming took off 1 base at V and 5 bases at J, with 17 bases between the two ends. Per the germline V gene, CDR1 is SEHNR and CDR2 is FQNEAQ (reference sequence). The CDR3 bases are TGTGCCAGCAGCTTAGTGGGCACCCCTACAAGGGAGACCCAGTACTTC. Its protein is CASSLVGTPTRETQYF.

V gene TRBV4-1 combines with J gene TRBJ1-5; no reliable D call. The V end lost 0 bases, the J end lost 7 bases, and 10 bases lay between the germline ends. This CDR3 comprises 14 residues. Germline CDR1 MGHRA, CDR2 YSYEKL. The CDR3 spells CASSQEQLNQPQHF. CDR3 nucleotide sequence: TGCGCCAGCAGCCAAGAACAGTTGAACCAGCCCCAGCATTTT.

The CDR3 sequence: CASSSTSGGARDTQYF. CDR3 bases: TGTGCCAGCAGCTCGACTAGCGGGGGGGCCAGAGATACGCAGTATTTT. The rearrangement uses TRBV25-1 and TRBJ2-3, with 14 bases identical to TRBD2. CDR1 and CDR2 from the germline V gene are MGHDK and SYGVNS. The CDR3 is made up of 16 amino acids. V gave up 6 bases and J gave up 5 bases; unmatched junction bases: 7.

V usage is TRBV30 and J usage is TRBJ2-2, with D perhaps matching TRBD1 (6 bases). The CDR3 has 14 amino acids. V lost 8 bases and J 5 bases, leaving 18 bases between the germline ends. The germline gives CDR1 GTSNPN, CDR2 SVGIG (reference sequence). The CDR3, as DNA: TGTGCCCGAAGCGAGGGGGTGGGGACCGGGGAGCTGTTTTTT. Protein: CARSEGVGTGELFF.

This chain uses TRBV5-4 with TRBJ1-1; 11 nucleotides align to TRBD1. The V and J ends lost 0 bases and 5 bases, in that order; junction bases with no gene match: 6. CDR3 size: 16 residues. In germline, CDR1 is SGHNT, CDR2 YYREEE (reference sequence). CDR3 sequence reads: CASSLGTGGARTEAFF. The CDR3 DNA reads TGTGCCAGCAGCTTGGGGACAGGGGGCGCAAGGACTGAAGCTTTCTTT.

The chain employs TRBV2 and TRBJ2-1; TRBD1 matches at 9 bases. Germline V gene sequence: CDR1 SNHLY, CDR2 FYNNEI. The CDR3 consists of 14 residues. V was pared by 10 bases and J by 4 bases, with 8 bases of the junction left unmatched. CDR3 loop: CANPAGQGYNEQFF. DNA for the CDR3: TGTGCCAACCCCGCGGGACAGGGATACAATGAGCAGTTCTTC.

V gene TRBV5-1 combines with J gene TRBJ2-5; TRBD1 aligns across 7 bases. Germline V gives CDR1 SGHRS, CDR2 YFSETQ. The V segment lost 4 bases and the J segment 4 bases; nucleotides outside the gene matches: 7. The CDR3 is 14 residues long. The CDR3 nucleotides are TGCGCCAGCAGCCCGGGGACAGAGGGAGAGACCCAGTACTTC. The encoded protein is CASSPGTEGETQYF.

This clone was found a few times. The CDR3, as DNA: TGTGCCAGCAGCTTATACGAGGGTTGGAATGAAAAACTGTTTTTT. It specifies CASSLYEGWNEKLFF. The chain joins TRBV7-8 to TRBJ1-4; D gene uncertain. Germline values: CDR1 SGHVS, CDR2 FQNEAQ. V lost 2 bases and J lost 5, with 12 bases in between. The CDR3 length is 15 residues.

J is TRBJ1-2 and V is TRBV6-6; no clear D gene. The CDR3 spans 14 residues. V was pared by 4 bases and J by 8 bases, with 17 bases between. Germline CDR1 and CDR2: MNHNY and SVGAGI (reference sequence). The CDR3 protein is CASSSRGLEGGYTF. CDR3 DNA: TGTGCCAGCAGTTCCCGAGGGCTCGAGGGCGGCTACACCTTC.

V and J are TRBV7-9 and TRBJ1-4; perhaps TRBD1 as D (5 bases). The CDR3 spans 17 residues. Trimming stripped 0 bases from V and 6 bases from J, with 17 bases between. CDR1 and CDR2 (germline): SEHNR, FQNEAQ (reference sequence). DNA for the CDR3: TGTGCCAGCAGCTTAGCGGTCGGTAGGGGCGGTTATGAAAAACTGTTTTTT. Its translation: CASSLAVGRGGYEKLFF. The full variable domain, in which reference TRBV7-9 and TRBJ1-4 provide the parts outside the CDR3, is DTGVSQNPRHKITKRGQNVTFRCDPISEHNRLYWYRQTLGQGPEFLTYFQNEAQLEKSRLLSDRFSAERPKGSFSTLEIQRTEQGDSAMYLCASSLAVGRGGYEKLFFGSGTQLSVL.

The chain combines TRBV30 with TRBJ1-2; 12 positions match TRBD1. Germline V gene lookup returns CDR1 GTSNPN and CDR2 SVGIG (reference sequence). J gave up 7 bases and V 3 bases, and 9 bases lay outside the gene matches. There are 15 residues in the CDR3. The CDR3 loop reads CAWSYLGQGASGYTF. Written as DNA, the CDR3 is TGTGCCTGGAGCTACTTGGGACAGGGGGCAAGTGGCTACACCTTC. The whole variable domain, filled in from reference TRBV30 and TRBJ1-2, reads SQTIHQWPATLVQPVGSPLSLECTVEGTSNPNLYWYRQAAGRGLQLLFYSVGIGQISSEVPQNLSASRPQDRQFILSSKKLLLSDSGFYLCAWSYLGQGASGYTFGSGTRLTVV.

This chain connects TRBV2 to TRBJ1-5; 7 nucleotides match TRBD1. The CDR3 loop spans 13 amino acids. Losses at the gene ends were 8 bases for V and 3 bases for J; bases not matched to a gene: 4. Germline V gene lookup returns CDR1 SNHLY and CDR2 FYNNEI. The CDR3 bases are TGTGCCAGCGGGACAGATCACAATCAGCCCCAGCATTTT. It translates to CASGTDHNQPQHF.

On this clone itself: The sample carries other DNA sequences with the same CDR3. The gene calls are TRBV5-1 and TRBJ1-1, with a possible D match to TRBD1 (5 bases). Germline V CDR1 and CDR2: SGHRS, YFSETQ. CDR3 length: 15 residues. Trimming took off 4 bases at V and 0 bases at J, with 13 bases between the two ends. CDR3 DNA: TGCGCCAGCAGCCCGCAGGGTTCCATGAACACTGAAGCTTTCTTT. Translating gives CASSPQGSMNTEAFF.

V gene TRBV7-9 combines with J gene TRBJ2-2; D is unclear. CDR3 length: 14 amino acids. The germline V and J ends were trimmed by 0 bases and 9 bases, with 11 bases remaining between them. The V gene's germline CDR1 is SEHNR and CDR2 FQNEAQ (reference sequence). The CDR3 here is CASSLALVSRELFF. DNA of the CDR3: TGTGCCAGCAGCTTAGCTCTAGTCTCCAGGGAGCTGTTTTTT.

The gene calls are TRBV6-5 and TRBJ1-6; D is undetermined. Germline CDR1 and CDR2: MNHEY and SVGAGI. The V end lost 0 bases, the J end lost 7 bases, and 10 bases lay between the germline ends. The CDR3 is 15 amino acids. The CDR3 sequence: CASSYSYSGNSPLHF. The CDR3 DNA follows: TGTGCCAGCAGTTACTCGTACAGCGGGAATTCACCCCTCCACTTT.

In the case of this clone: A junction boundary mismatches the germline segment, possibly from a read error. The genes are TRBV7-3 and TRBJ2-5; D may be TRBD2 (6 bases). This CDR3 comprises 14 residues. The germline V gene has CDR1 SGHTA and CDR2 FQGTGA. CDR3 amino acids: CASSPGGSQGTQYF. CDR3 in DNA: TGTGCCAGCAGCCCCGGAGGGTCTCAAGGGACCCAGTACTTC.

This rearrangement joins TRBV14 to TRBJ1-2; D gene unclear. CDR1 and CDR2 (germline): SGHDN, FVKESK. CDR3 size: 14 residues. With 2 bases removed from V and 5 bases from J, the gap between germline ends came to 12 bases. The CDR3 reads CASSQLGRDYGYTF. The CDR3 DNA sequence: TGTGCCAGCAGCCAACTAGGACGGGATTATGGCTACACCTTC.